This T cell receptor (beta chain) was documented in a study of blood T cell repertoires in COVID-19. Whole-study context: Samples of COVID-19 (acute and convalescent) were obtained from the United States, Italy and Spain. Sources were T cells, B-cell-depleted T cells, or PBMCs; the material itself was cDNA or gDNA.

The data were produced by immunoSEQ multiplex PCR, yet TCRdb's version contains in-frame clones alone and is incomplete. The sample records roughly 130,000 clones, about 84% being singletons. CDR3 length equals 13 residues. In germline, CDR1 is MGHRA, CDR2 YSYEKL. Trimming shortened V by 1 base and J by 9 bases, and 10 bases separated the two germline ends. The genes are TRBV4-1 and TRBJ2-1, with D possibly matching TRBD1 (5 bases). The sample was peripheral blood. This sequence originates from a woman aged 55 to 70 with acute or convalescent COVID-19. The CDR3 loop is CASSQGAGLEQFF. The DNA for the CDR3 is TGCGCCAGCAGCCAAGGGGCAGGGCTTGAGCAGTTCTTC.